This TCR beta chain stems from a study of CD8 T cells in Susac syndrome. With random hexamers, roughly 0.5 to 1 ug RNA was reverse transcribed. TCR beta CDR3 was amplified by immunoSEQ covering 54 Vbeta and 13 Jbeta. From the immunoSEQ multiplex PCR reads, TCRdb called clonotypes with MiXCR, one entry per CDR3 protein. The sample records 210,000 or so distinct CDR3 sequences, approximately 94% being singletons. The CDR3 is 16 residues long. Trimming cost V 0 bases and J 2 bases; bases outside gene matches: 6. Germline CDR1 reads SGHDT; CDR2 reads YYEEEE. Worth noting for this clonotype: The antigen remains unidentified.

Findings and caveats of the study: The number of individuals included in the study's TCR sequencing and HLA analysis was acknowledged as relatively small.

Sequencing used CD4+ T cells from PBMCs. This receptor was obtained from a human donor with Susac syndrome. This chain connects TRBV5-6 to TRBJ2-7; TRBD1 matches 9 bases. The CDR3 DNA reads as TGTGCCAGCAGCTTGGTTGAGGGACAGGGAACCTACGAGCAGTACTTC. Amino acid sequence: CASSLVEGQGTYEQYF.